The 21 T cell receptor beta chains reported below all come from one sample, sequenced in a study of blood T cell repertoires in COVID-19. The repertoire was sequenced with immunoSEQ multiplex PCR; TCRdb's copy has only in-frame clones and lacks some. This sample carries under 250,000 clones, roughly four fifths of them seen once, and the ten largest clones take 3% to 4.5%. Sequencing was carried out using PBMCs or T cells enriched from blood (not recorded which). Every receptor here comes from a woman in her forties who had been exposed to COVID-19.

J is TRBJ1-5 and V is TRBV28, with 7 bases that match TRBD1. Germline V gives CDR1 MDHEN, CDR2 SYDVKM. The V segment lost 4 bases and the J segment 6 bases; nucleotides outside the gene matches: 6. The CDR3 runs 14 residues. The chain's CDR3 is CASSSAGGTQPQHF. The CDR3 region has the DNA TGTGCCAGCAGTTCGGCAGGGGGAACTCAGCCCCAGCATTTT.

This chain joins TRBV7-9 and TRBJ1-6, with 7 bases aligning to TRBD1. This CDR3 is built from 14 residues. CDR1 is SEHNR and CDR2 is FQNEAQ in the germline V gene (reference sequence). Trimming at V came to 4 bases and at J to 7 bases, leaving 4 bases not matched to a gene. CDR3 protein: CASSSGTVNSPLHF. The CDR3 nucleotides are TGTGCCAGCAGCTCCGGGACAGTAAATTCACCCCTCCACTTT.

There are a few counts of this clone. The chain is built from TRBV6-1 and TRBJ2-7, with unresolved D. Germline CDR1 reads MNHNS; CDR2 reads SASEGT. The V and J ends lost 2 bases and 3 bases respectively, with 5 bases between them. CDR3 length: 12 residues. The CDR3 loop is CASSEQNYEQYF. CDR3 nucleotide sequence: TGTGCCAGCAGTGAACAGAACTACGAGCAGTACTTC.

This clone is a singleton in its sample. This chain connects TRBV20-1 to TRBJ1-4; TRBD1 matches at 8 bases. Unmatched junction bases numbered 5, after V lost 3 bases and J lost 8 bases. This CDR3 contains 13 residues. Germline CDR1 DFQATT, CDR2 SNEGSKA (reference sequence). CDR3 nucleotides: TGCAGTGCTAGTGGACAGGGCTTCGAAAAACTGTTTTTT. Its translation is CSASGQGFEKLFF.

J is TRBJ1-6 and V is TRBV19; 9 bases agree with TRBD1. Per germline, CDR1 LNHDA and CDR2 SQIVND (reference sequence). With 4 bases clipped from V and 7 bases from J, the junction kept 5 bases outside the gene matches. The CDR3 covers 15 residues. The CDR3 DNA reads TGTGCCAGTAGTACCGGGACAGGGTTCAATTCACCCCTCCACTTT. Protein sequence: CASSTGTGFNSPLHF.

CDR3 loop: CASSVGYSGALQETQYF. DNA for the CDR3: TGTGCCAGCAGCGTCGGATATAGCGGGGCCCTCCAAGAGACCCAGTACTTC. V and J are TRBV9 and TRBJ2-5; 8 positions match TRBD2. The CDR3 has 17 amino acids. Germline values: CDR1 SGDLS, CDR2 YYNGEE. Unmatched junction bases numbered 10, after V lost 2 bases and J lost 1 base.

V is TRBV7-2 and J is TRBJ1-1; D remains unclear. This CDR3 has 12 residues. Germline V gives CDR1 SGHTA, CDR2 FQGNSA. The V gene lost 5 bases and the J gene lost 9 bases, with 13 bases spanning the gap. CDR3 in amino acids: CASSPVGLKAFF. In DNA, the CDR3 is TGTGCCAGCAGCCCCGTCGGGTTGAAAGCTTTCTTT.

The J gene is TRBJ1-2, the V gene TRBV18, with D perhaps matching TRBD1 (6 bases). V was pared by 3 bases and J by 4 bases, with 12 bases between. Germline assignment: CDR1 KGHSH and CDR2 LQKENI. The CDR3 runs 14 residues. In DNA, the CDR3 is TGTGCCAGCTCACCTCGACAGGAGCTCTATGGCTACACCTTC. It translates to CASSPRQELYGYTF.

V usage is TRBV6-1 and J usage is TRBJ1-4; possible D gene TRBD1, 6 bases. The ends were cut back, 1 base at V and 5 bases at J, with 8 bases in the middle. Germline loops: CDR1 MNHNS, CDR2 SASEGT. CDR3 size: 14 residues. CDR3 in amino acids: CASSEGTDNEKLFF. The CDR3 region has the DNA TGTGCCAGCAGTGAAGGGACAGACAATGAAAAACTGTTTTTT.

This chain uses TRBV7-6 with TRBJ1-5, with 11 positions matching TRBD1. CDR1 and CDR2 (germline): SGHVS, FNYEAQ. The CDR3 is made up of 16 amino acids. V trimming: 4 bases; J trimming: 4 bases; junction bases outside the gene matches: 6. CDR3 DNA: TGTGCCAGCAGCTCGGGGACAGGGGGATTGAATCAGCCCCAGCATTTT. Protein: CASSSGTGGLNQPQHF.

The chain employs TRBV6-4 and TRBJ2-1, with 7 nucleotides matching TRBD2. The ends lost 3 bases at V and 10 bases at J; junction bases unmatched: 3. There are 12 residues in the CDR3. Germline CDR1 and CDR2: MRHNA and SNTAGT. CDR3 sequence reads: CASSDGGEEQFF. DNA for the CDR3: TGTGCCAGCAGTGATGGGGGGGAGGAGCAGTTCTTC.

The genes are TRBV10-3 and TRBJ2-7; the match to TRBD1 covers 11 bases. Germline V gives CDR1 ENHRY, CDR2 SYGVKD. The CDR3 sequence is 16 residues long. The J segment lost 7 bases and the V segment lost 4 bases, leaving 12 bases of the junction unmatched. DNA of the CDR3: TGTGCCATCAGTGGAGGCGGGACAGGGGGGAATGGGGAGCAGTACTTC. It is translated as CAISGGGTGGNGEQYF.

This chain connects TRBV6-5 to TRBJ1-4; TRBD1 matches at 8 bases. Germline V gene sequence: CDR1 MNHEY, CDR2 SVGAGI. The V segment lost 7 bases and the J segment 5 bases; nucleotides outside the gene matches: 6. The CDR3 spans 14 residues. This CDR3 is CASIRTGTNEKLFF. The CDR3 DNA is TGTGCCAGCATAAGGACAGGGACGAATGAAAAACTGTTTTTT.

The V gene is TRBV5-6, the J gene TRBJ1-4; no definite D call. Trimming took 0 bases from V and 10 from J, leaving 7 bases between them. The CDR3 is made up of 12 amino acids. In germline, CDR1 is SGHDT, CDR2 YYEEEE. The CDR3 loop is CASSLETGKLFF. The CDR3, as DNA: TGTGCCAGCAGCTTGGAAACGGGAAAACTGTTTTTT.

The chain has TRBV7-9 and TRBJ2-7, with 8 nucleotides matching TRBD1. The CDR3 is 14 amino acids. V lost 7 bases and J lost 3; bases outside the gene matches: 8. Germline V lookup: CDR1 SEHNR, CDR2 FQNEAQ (reference sequence). DNA of the CDR3: TGTGCCAGCAACCCCGGGACAGGATACTACGAGCAGTACTTC. Protein: CASNPGTGYYEQYF.

The chain couples TRBV9 to TRBJ2-7; tentatively, D is TRBD1 (5 bases). CDR1 SGDLS and CDR2 YYNGEE come from the germline V gene. V was clipped by 0 bases and J by 7 bases, with 11 bases between them. This CDR3 has 13 residues. CDR3 loop: CASSVAFTGEQYF. The CDR3 region has the DNA TGTGCCAGCAGCGTAGCTTTTACAGGAGAGCAGTACTTC.

The rearrangement joins TRBV6-5 to TRBJ1-2; unclear D gene. Trimming took 5 bases from V and 4 from J, leaving 11 bases between them. This CDR3 has 13 residues. From germline, CDR1 is MNHEY and CDR2 SVGAGI. CDR3 DNA sequence: TGTGCCAGCAGTCCTAACAGTTTCTATGGCTACACCTTC. Translation: CASSPNSFYGYTF.

The V and J genes are TRBV19 and TRBJ2-1, with 9 bases aligning to TRBD2. V lost 4 bases, J lost 8 bases, and 12 bases stayed unmatched. This CDR3 contains 16 residues. CDR1 is LNHDA and CDR2 is SQIVND in the germline V gene (reference sequence). The chain's CDR3 is CASSTSAGGPRYEQFF. The CDR3 DNA is TGTGCCAGTAGTACATCCGCGGGGGGGCCACGGTATGAGCAGTTCTTC. Full variable domain (missing parts from reference TRBV19 and TRBJ2-1): DGGITQSPKYLFRKEGQNVTLSCEQNLNHDAMYWYRQDPGQGLRLIYYSQIVNDFQKGDIAEGYSVSREKKESFPLTVTSAQKNPTAFYLCASSTSAGGPRYEQFFGPGTRLTVL.

The chain has TRBV12-3 or TRBV12-4 and TRBJ1-4; D gene ambiguous. The CDR3 has 13 amino acids. Trimming pared 2 bases from V and 8 bases from J, leaving 9 bases between. The CDR3 coding sequence is TGTGCCAGCAGTTTAAGGGAGGGCGAAAAACTGTTTTTT. Protein sequence: CASSLREGEKLFF.

This clone was observed a handful of times. The chain is built from TRBV4-2 and TRBJ1-1; D unresolved. Trimming took 4 bases from V and 5 from J, leaving 14 bases between them. CDR3 length equals 14 residues. Germline CDR1 reads LGHNA; CDR2 reads YNFKEQ. In DNA, the CDR3 is TGTGCCAGCAGCCTTGGGAGGGCGGGTACTGAAGCTTTCTTT. It is translated as CASSLGRAGTEAFF.

V is TRBV18 and J is TRBJ1-1, with 7 bases fitting TRBD1. The CDR3 sequence is 13 residues long. The V gene end was trimmed by 5 bases and the J gene end by 3 bases; junction bases not matched to a gene: 3. The V gene's germline CDR1 is KGHSH and CDR2 LQKENI. For the CDR3, the DNA is TGTGCCAGCTCAACGGGACAGCACACTGAAGCTTTCTTT. Its translation: CASSTGQHTEAFF.